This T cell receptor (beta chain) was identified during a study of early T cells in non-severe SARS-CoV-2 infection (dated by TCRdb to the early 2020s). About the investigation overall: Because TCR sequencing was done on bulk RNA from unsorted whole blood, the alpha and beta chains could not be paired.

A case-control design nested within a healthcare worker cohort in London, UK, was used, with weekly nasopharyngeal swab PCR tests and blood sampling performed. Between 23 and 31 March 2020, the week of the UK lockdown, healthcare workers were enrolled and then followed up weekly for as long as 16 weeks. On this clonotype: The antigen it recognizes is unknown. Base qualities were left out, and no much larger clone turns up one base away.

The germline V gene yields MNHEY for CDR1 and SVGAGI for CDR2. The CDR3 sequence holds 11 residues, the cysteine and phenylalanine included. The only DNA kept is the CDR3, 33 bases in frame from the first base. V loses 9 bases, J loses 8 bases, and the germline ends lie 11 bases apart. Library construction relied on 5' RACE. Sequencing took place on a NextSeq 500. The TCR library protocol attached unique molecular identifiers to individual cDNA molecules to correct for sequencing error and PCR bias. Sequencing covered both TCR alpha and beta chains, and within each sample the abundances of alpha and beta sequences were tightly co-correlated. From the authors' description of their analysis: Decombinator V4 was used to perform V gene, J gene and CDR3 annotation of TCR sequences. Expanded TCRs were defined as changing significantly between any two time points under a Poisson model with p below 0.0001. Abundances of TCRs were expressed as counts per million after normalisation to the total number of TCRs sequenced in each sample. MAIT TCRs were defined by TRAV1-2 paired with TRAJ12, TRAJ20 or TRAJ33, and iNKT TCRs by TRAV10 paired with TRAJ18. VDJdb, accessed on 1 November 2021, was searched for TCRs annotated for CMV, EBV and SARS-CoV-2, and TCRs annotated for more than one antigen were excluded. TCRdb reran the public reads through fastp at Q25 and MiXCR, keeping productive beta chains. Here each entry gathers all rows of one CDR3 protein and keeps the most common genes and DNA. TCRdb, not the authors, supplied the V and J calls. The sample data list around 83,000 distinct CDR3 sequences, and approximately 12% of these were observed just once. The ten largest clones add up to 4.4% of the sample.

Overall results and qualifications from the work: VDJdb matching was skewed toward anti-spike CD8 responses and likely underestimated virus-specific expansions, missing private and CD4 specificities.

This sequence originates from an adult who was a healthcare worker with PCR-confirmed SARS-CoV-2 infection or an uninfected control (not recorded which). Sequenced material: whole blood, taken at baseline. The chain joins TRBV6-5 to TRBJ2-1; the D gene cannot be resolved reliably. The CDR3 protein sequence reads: CASQNAHEQFF. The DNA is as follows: TGTGCCAGTCAAAACGCCCATGAGCAGTTCTTC.